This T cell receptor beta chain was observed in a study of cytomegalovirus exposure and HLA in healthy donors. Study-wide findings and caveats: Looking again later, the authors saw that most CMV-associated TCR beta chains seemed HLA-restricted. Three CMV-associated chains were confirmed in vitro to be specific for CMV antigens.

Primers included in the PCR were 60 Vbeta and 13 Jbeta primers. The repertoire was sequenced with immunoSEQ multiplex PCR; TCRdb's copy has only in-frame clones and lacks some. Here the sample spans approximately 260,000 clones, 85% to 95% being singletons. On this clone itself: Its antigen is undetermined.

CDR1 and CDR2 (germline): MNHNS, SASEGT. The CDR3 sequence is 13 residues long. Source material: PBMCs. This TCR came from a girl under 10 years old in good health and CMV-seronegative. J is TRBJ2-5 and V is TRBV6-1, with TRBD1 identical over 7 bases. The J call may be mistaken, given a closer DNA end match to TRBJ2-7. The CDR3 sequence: CASTWDRIGEQYF. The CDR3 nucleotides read TGTGCCAGCACTTGGGACAGAATCGGCGAGCAGTACTTC.